A single sample is the source of the 8 T cell receptor beta chains below, sequenced in a study of regulatory T cells in long-lasting Graves disease. With iRepertoire HTBI primers and Arm-PCR of CDR3 regions, TCR beta libraries were built. One entry per CDR3 protein, called by TCRdb with MiXCR from the multiplex PCR reads. The sample includes 350,000 to 550,000 distinct CDR3 sequences, about 16% seen only once; the top ten take 20% to 25%. Stated time point: newly diagnosed GD, antithyroid drugs for less than 3 months. Scientists built the TCR library using RNA that was extracted from PBMCs. These same records also appear under a second study, on T cells in Graves' hyperthyroidism and ophthalmopathy.

Specimen: peripheral blood mononuclear cells (PBMCs), collected at new diagnosis, from a patient treated with antithyroid drugs. The receptors derive from a woman aged 18-35 years with Graves disease.

This clonotype was seen repeatedly, ten times or more. The CDR3 spells CASGASEQYF. The DNA for the CDR3 is TGTGCCAGCGGAGCTAGCGAGCAGTACTTC. This chain uses TRBV11-2 with TRBJ2-7; D gene uncertain. Trimming removed 8 bases from V and 6 bases from J, with 8 bases in between. CDR1 and CDR2 from the germline V gene are SGHAT and FQNNGV. The CDR3 loop spans 10 amino acids.

The V and J genes are TRBV10-1 and TRBJ1-3, with TRBD1 identical over 7 bases. From germline, CDR1 is WNHNN and CDR2 SYGVQD (reference sequence). The length of the CDR3 is 17 residues. V lost 0 bases and J lost 5; bases outside the gene matches: 10. The CDR3 region is CASSESATGQERNTIYF. The CDR3 bases are TGCGCCAGCAGTGAGTCGGCAACTGGACAGGAAAGAAACACCATATATTTT.

In the case of this clonotype: A far larger clone differs by one base, so this is likely a read error. V and J are TRBV28 and TRBJ2-7; TRBD2 might be the D (5 bases). The CDR3 has 11 amino acids. V lost 7 bases and J 7 bases, leaving 11 bases between the germline ends. Germline assignment: CDR1 MDHEN and CDR2 SYDVKM. CDR3 protein: CASTTRNEQYF. CDR3 sequence (DNA): TGTGCCAGCACCACTAGAAATGAGCAGTACTTC. Full variable domain (rest looked up from reference TRBV28 and TRBJ2-7): DVKVTQSSRYLVKRTGEKVFLECVQDMDHENMFWYRQDPGLGLRLIYFSYDVKMKEKGDIPEGYSVSREKKERFSLILESASTNQTSMYLCASTTRNEQYFGPGTRLTVT.

This clonotype was observed many times. The chain recombines TRBV6-2 or TRBV6-3 with TRBJ1-2; D gene unclear. This CDR3 contains 14 residues. Germline V lookup: CDR1 MNHEY, CDR2 SVGEGT. V shed 0 bases and J shed 4 bases, with 9 bases lying between them. This CDR3 reads CASSYSLIPYGYTF. The DNA for the CDR3 is TGTGCCAGCAGTTACTCGCTGATCCCCTATGGCTACACCTTC.

A word on this clonotype: The junction differs from germline at one of its ends, possibly a read error. This chain joins TRBV12-3 or TRBV12-4 and TRBJ1-5; no clear D gene. This CDR3 comprises 14 residues. CDR3: CASSLEARNQPQHF. The CDR3 DNA reads as TGTGCCAGCAGCTTAGAGGCTAGGAATCAGCCCCAGCATTTT.

This chain joins TRBV9 and TRBJ2-1; unclear D gene. The CDR3 has 16 residues. CDR1 and CDR2 (germline): SGDLS, YYNGEE. With 3 bases removed from V and 5 bases from J, the gap between germline ends came to 18 bases. The CDR3 sequence is CASSEPLRGVNNEQFF. As DNA, the CDR3 is TGTGCCAGCAGCGAGCCCCTACGTGGGGTGAACAATGAGCAGTTCTTC.

There are many counts of this clonotype. The chain recombines TRBV12-3 or TRBV12-4 with TRBJ2-7, with TRBD1 matching over 7 bases. This CDR3 is 14 amino acids long. Trimming at V came to 6 bases and at J to 4 bases, leaving 9 bases not matched to a gene. CDR3 region: CASSRSGTDYEQYF. DNA of the CDR3: TGTGCCAGCAGCCGATCCGGGACAGATTACGAGCAGTACTTC.

This chain connects TRBV15 to TRBJ1-4, with 8 bases fitting TRBD1. This CDR3 is 14 amino acids long. With 5 bases clipped from V and 8 bases from J, the junction kept 7 bases outside the gene matches. Germline assignment: CDR1 LNHNV and CDR2 YYDKDF (reference sequence). The CDR3 sequence is CATSGQGGLEKLFF. Here the CDR3 DNA reads TGTGCCACCAGCGGACAGGGAGGGCTCGAAAAACTGTTTTTT.